The present T cell receptor (beta chain) was sequenced within a study of technical replicates of blood from a few donors. The V segment lost 3 bases and the J segment 3 bases; nucleotides outside the gene matches: 14. This CDR3 has 18 residues. From germline, CDR1 is LGHNA and CDR2 YSLEER. The protocol was immunoSEQ multiplex PCR, while the TCRdb copy is restricted to in-frame clones and leaves out a portion. The sample lists 62,000 or so clones, more than 75% occurring once. The sequence was obtained from a human donor in good health. Some clones in this sample may be carry-over from other donors' samples. J is TRBJ2-7 and V is TRBV4-3; TRBD1 agrees at 10 bases. Sequenced sample: PBMCs. CDR3 sequence: CASSQAPPWTGGLYEQYF. DNA of the CDR3: TGCGCCAGCAGCCAGGCACCGCCTTGGACAGGGGGACTCTACGAGCAGTACTTC.